This is a list of T cell receptor beta chains from one sample in a study of CXCR3-negative and CXCR3-positive naive CD8 T cells. Each CDR3 protein gets one entry in TCRdb, which reprocessed the 5' RACE reads and gives no DNA. The sample has around 80,000 distinct CDR3 sequences, and its top ten clones hold approximately 0.67%. The sequenced material came from naive CXCR3+ CD8+ T cells from blood. The receptors come from a human donor in good health. Some clones in this sample may be carry-over from other donors' samples. Both conserved end residues are part of each CDR3.

V gene: TRBV7-9; J gene: TRBJ2-3; CDR3 protein: CASSLEAGYTDTQYF
V gene: TRBV4-1; J gene: TRBJ2-7; CDR3 protein: CASSQGGSGSYEQYF
V gene: TRBV25-1; J gene: TRBJ2-1; CDR3 protein: CASSQGQGIMNEQFF
V gene: TRBV2; J gene: TRBJ2-7; CDR3 protein: CASSESSYEQYF
V gene: TRBV29-1; J gene: TRBJ1-2; CDR3 protein: CSVRGTEAYGYTF
V gene: TRBV29-1; J gene: TRBJ2-1; CDR3 protein: CSVEWGARYNEQFF
V gene: TRBV7-9; J gene: TRBJ2-7; CDR3 protein: CASSSKGRSYEQYF
V gene: TRBV20-1; J gene: TRBJ2-3; CDR3 protein: CSANQPDRDTQYF
V gene: TRBV12-3/TRBV12-4; J gene: TRBJ1-1; CDR3 protein: CASSILGYIDAFF
V gene: TRBV15; J gene: TRBJ2-7; CDR3 protein: CATSVFGYEQYF
V gene: TRBV7-9; J gene: TRBJ1-4; CDR3 protein: CASSPTGAPNEKLFF
V gene: TRBV10-3; J gene: TRBJ2-7; CDR3 protein: CAISESVAASYEQYF
V gene: TRBV12-5; J gene: TRBJ2-5; CDR3 protein: CASGLGLAETQYF
V gene: TRBV7-6; J gene: TRBJ2-7; CDR3 protein: CASSETGGGYYEQYF
V gene: TRBV7-9; J gene: TRBJ2-7; CDR3 protein: CASTEGPGEQYF
V gene: TRBV7-6; J gene: TRBJ1-6; CDR3 protein: CASSPGQGRGSPLHF
V gene: TRBV20-1; J gene: TRBJ2-7; CDR3 protein: CSARRERGYEQYF
V gene: TRBV4-1; J gene: TRBJ2-2; CDR3 protein: CATSPYTNTGELFF
V gene: TRBV27; J gene: TRBJ2-2; CDR3 protein: CASSLRLTQRPGELFF
V gene: TRBV29-1; J gene: TRBJ2-2; CDR3 protein: CSVEVGVTGELFF
V gene: TRBV4-1; J gene: TRBJ1-1; CDR3 protein: CASSQIGQGAEAFF
V gene: TRBV7-9; J gene: TRBJ2-7; CDR3 protein: CASSDQGGQETQYF
V gene: TRBV7-2; J gene: TRBJ1-2; CDR3 protein: CASSKGAGIQNYGYTF
V gene: TRBV5-1; J gene: TRBJ1-2; CDR3 protein: CASSLWGVANYGYTF
V gene: TRBV5-1; J gene: TRBJ2-1; CDR3 protein: CASSWTSGYNEQFF
V gene: TRBV2; J gene: TRBJ2-2; CDR3 protein: CASEGNTGELFF
V gene: TRBV29-1; J gene: TRBJ2-3; CDR3 protein: CSVEDLRGDPDTQYF
V gene: TRBV11-2; J gene: TRBJ2-3; CDR3 protein: CASSSKLVAVDTQYF
V gene: TRBV29-1; J gene: TRBJ2-1; CDR3 protein: CSVEGGDLRNEQFF